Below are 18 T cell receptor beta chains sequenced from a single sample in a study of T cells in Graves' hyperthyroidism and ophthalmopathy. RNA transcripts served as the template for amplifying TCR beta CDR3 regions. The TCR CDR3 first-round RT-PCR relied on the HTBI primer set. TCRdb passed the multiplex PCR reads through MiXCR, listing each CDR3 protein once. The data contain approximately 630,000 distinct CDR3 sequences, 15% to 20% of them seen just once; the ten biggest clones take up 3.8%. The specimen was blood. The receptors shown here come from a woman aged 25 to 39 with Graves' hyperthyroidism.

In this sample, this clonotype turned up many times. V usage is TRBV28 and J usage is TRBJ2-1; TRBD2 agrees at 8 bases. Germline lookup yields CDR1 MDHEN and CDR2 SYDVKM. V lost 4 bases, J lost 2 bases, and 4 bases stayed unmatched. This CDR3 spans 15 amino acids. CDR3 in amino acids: CASSSTSGTYNEQFF. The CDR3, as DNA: TGTGCCAGCAGTTCTACTAGCGGTACCTACAATGAGCAGTTCTTC. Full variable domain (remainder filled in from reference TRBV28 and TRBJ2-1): DVKVTQSSRYLVKRTGEKVFLECVQDMDHENMFWYRQDPGLGLRLIYFSYDVKMKEKGDIPEGYSVSREKKERFSLILESASTNQTSMYLCASSSTSGTYNEQFFGPGTRLTVL.

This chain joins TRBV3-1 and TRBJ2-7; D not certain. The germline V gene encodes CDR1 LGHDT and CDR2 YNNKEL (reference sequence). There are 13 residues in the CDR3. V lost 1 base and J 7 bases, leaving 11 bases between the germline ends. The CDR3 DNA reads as TGTGCCAGCAGCCAAGTCCCACTTGGGGAGCAGTACTTC. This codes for CASSQVPLGEQYF.

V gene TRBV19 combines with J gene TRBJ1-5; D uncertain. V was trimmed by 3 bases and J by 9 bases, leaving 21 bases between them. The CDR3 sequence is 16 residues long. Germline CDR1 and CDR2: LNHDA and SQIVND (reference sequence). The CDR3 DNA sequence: TGTGCCAGTAGTATCCGAGAGGGCCCGGGTTATAGGCCCCAGCATTTT. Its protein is CASSIREGPGYRPQHF.

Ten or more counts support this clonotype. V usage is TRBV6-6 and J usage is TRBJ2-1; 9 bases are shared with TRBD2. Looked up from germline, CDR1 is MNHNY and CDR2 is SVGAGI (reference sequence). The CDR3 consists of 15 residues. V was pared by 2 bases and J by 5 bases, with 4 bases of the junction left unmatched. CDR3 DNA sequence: TGTGCCAGCAGTTACCTTGCGGGAGGGGACAATGAGCAGTTCTTC. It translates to CASSYLAGGDNEQFF.

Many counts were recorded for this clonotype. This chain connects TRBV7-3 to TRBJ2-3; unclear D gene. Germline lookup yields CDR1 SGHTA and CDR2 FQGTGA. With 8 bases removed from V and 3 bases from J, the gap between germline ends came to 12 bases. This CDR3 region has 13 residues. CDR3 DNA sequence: TGTGCCAGCGGGAAAACCCGAACAGATACGCAGTATTTT. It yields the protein CASGKTRTDTQYF.

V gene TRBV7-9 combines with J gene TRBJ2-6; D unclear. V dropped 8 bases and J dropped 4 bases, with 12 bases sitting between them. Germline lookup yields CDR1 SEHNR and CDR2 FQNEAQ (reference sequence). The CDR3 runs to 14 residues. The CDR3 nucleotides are TGTGCCAGCGGCATCCCTTTCGGGGCCAACGTCCTGACTTTC. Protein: CASGIPFGANVLTF.

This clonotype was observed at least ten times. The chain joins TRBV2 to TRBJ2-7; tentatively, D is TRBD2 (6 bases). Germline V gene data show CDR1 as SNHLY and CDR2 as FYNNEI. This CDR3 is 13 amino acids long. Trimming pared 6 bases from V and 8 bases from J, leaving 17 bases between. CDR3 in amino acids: CASRSGPGGKQYF. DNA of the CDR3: TGTGCCAGCAGATCCGGACCCGGGGGTAAGCAGTACTTC.

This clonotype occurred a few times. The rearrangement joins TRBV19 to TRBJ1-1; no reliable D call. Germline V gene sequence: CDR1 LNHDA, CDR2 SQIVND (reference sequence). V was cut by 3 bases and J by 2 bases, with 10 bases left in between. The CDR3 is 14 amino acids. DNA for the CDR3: TGTGCCAGTAGTATTGGGGATCCAAACACTGAAGCTTTCTTT. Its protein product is CASSIGDPNTEAFF. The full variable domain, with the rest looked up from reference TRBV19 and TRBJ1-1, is DGGITQSPKYLFRKEGQNVTLSCEQNLNHDAMYWYRQDPGQGLRLIYYSQIVNDFQKGDIAEGYSVSREKKESFPLTVTSAQKNPTAFYLCASSIGDPNTEAFFGQGTRLTVV.

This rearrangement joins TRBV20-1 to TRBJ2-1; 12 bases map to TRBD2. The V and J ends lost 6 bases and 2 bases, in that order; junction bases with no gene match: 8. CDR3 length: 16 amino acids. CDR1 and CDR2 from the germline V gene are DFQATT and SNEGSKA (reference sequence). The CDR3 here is CSASSLAGGTYNEQFF. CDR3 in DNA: TGCAGTGCCTCGTCACTAGCGGGAGGAACCTACAATGAGCAGTTCTTC.

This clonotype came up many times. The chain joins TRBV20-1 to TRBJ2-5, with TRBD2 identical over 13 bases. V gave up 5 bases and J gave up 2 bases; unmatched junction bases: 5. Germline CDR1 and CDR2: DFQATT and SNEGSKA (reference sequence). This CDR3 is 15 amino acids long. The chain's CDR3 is CSAGSGLAGQETQYF. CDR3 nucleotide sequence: TGCAGTGCTGGCTCGGGACTAGCGGGACAAGAGACCCAGTACTTC.

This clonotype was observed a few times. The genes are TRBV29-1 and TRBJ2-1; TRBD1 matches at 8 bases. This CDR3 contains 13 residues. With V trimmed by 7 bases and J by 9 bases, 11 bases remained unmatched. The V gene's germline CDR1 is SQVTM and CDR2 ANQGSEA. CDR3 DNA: TGCAGCGCCGAGCAGGGGGCTGGAGGTGAGCAGTTCTTC. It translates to CSAEQGAGGEQFF.

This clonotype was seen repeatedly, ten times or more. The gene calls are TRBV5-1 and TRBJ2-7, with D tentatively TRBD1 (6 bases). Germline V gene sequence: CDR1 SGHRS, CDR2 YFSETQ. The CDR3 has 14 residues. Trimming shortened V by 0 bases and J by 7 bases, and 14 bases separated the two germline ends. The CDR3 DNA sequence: TGCGCCAGCAGCTTGGCCTACAGGGAACGGGAGCAGTACTTC. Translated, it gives CASSLAYREREQYF.

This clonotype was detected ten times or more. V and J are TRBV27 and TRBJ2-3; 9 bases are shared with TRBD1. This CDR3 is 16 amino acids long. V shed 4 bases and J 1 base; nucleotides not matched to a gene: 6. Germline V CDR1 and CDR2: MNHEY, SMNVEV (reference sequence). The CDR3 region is CASSSYRGRRTDTQYF. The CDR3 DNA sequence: TGTGCCAGCAGTTCCTACAGGGGGCGACGCACAGATACGCAGTATTTT.

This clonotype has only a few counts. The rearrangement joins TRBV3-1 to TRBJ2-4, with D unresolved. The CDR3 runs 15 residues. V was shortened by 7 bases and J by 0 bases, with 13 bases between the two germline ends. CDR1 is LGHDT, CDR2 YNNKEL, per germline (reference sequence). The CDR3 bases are TGTGCCAGCACCGGGTGGGCGAAAGCCAAAAACATTCAGTACTTC. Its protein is CASTGWAKAKNIQYF.

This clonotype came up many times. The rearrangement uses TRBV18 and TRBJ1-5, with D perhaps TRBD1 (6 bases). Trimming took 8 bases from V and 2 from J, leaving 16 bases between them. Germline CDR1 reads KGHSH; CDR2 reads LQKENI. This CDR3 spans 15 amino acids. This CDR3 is CASSPPGAGNQPQHF. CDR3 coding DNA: TGTGCCAGCAGTCCCCCGGGGGCTGGCAATCAGCCCCAGCATTTT. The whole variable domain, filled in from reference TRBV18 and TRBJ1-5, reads NAGVMQNPRHLVRRRGQEARLRCSPMKGHSHVYWYRQLPEEGLKFMVYLQKENIIDESGMPKERFSAEFPKEGPSILRIQQVVRGDSAAYFCASSPPGAGNQPQHFGDGTRLSIL.

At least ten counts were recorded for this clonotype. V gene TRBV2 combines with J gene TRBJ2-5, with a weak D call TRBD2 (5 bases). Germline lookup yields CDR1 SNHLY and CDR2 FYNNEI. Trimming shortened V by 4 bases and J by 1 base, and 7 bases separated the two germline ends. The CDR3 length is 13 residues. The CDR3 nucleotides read TGTGCCAGCAGTGGGACTTTCCAAGAGACCCAGTACTTC. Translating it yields CASSGTFQETQYF. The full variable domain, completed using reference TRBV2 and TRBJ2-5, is EPEVTQTPSHQVTQMGQEVILRCVPISNHLYFYWYRQILGQKVEFLVSFYNNEISEKSEIFDDQFSVERPDGSNFTLKIRSTKLEDSAMYFCASSGTFQETQYFGPGTRLLVL.

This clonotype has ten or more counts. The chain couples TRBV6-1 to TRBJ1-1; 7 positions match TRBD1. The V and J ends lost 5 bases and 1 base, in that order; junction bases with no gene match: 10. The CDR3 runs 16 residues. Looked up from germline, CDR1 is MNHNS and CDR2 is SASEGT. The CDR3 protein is CASSLHRGLGNTEAFF. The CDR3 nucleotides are TGTGCCAGCAGTCTACACAGGGGCCTCGGGAACACTGAAGCTTTCTTT.

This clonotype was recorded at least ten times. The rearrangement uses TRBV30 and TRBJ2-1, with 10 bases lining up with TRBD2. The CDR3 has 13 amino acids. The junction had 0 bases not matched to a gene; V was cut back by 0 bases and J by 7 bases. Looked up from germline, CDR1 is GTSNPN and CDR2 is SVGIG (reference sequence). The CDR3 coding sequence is TGTGCCTGGAGTGTACTAGCGGGAAATGAGCAGTTCTTC. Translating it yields CAWSVLAGNEQFF.